This T cell receptor (beta chain) is drawn from a study of blood T cell repertoires in COVID-19. As for the study in general: COVID-19 samples, acute and convalescent, were from the United States, Italy and Spain. The cDNA or gDNA used as material had been derived from T cells, B-cell-depleted T cells, or PBMCs.

This clone has a single count. As originally analysed: Estimation of nucleated cell counts relied on the amplification of reference gene primers. Assay: immunoSEQ multiplex PCR; the TCRdb copy retains only in-frame clones and omits some. V, J and clone size are taken as reported in that table, and D and trimming were inferred from the DNA itself. The sample has some 41,000 clones; approximately 85% are singletons. Trimming removed 5 bases from V and 5 bases from J; junction bases left unmatched: 7. This CDR3 contains 14 residues. Germline V gene lookup returns CDR1 SGHTA and CDR2 FQGNSA. The chain joins TRBV7-2 to TRBJ2-5, with 8 positions matching TRBD2. The receptor was derived from a man aged 35 to 55 with active or convalescent COVID-19. Specimen: peripheral blood. CDR3 loop: CASSAYGGAETQYF. CDR3 in DNA: TGTGCCAGCAGCGCATACGGGGGGGCGGAGACCCAGTACTTC. Complete variable domain (other parts from reference TRBV7-2 and TRBJ2-5): GAGVSQSPSNKVTEKGKDVELRCDPISGHTALYWYRQSLGQGLEFLIYFQGNSAPDKSGLPSDRFSAERTGGSVSTLTIQRTQQEDSAVYLCASSAYGGAETQYFGPGTRLLVL.